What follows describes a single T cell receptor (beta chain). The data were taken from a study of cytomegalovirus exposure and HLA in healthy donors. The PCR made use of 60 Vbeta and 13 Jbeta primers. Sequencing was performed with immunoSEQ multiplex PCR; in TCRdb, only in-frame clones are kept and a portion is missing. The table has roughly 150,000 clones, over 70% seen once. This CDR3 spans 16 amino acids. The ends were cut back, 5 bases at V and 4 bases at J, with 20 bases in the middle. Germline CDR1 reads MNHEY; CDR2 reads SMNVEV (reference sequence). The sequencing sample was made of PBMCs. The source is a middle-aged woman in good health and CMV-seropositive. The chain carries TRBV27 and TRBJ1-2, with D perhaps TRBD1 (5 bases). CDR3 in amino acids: CASSPSTSDSRYGYTF. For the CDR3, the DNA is TGTGCCAGCAGTCCCTCGACGTCCGACAGCCGCTATGGCTACACCTTC.